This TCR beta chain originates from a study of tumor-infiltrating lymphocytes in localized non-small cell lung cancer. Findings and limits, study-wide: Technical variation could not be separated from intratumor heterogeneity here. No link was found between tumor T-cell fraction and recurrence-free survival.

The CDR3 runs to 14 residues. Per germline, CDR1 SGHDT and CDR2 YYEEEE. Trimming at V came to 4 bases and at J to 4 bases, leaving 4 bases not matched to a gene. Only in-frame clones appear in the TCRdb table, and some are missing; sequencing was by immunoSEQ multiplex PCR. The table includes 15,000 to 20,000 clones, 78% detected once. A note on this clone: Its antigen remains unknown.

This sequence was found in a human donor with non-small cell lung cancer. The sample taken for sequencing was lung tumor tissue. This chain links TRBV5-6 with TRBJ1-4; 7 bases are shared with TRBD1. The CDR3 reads CASSVGQYNEKLFF. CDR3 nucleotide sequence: TGTGCCAGCAGCGTGGGACAGTATAATGAAAAACTGTTTTTT.